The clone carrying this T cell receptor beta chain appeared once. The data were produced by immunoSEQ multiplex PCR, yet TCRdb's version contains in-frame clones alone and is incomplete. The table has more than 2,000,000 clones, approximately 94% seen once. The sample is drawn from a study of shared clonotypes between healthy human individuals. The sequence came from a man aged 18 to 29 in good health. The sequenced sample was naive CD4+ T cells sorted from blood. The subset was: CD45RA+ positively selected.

The CDR3 spells CASRPPGQGMKAFF. CDR3 sequence (DNA): TGTGCCAGCAGACCCCCCGGACAGGGGATGAAAGCTTTCTTT. The chain combines TRBV6-1 with TRBJ1-1; the match to TRBD1 covers 9 bases. This CDR3 is built from 14 residues. Germline V gene data show CDR1 as MNHNS and CDR2 as SASEGT. V lost 6 bases to trimming and J lost 9 bases; unmatched junction nucleotides: 11.